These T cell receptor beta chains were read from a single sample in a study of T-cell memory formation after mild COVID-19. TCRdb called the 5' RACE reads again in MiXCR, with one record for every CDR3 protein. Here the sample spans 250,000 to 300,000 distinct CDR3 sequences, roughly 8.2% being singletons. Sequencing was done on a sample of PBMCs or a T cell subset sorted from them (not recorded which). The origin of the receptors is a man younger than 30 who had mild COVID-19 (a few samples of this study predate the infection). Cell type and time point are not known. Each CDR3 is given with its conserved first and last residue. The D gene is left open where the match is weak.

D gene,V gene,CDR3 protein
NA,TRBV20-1,CSARDGNNQPQHF
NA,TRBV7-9,CASSRGPDVASTDTQYF
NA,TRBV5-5,CASSPEEGTQYF
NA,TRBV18,CASSEGRWDSPLHF
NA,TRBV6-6,CASSYGAIADTQYF
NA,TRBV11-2,CASSFQVITGELFF
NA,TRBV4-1,CASSQLGLTNEKLFF
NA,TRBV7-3,CASSLQADLSDTQYF
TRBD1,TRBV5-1,CASSSRGPDSGANVLTF
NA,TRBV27,CASGGRGIRQPQHF
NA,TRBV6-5,CASSYMREDGYTF
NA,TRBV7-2,CASSGGWQGGTQYF
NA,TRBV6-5,CASSPRATGKNIQYF
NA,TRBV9,CASSGGGLAMNTEAFF
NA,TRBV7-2,CASSLGGGYTF
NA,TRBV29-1,CSVPVRDTEAFF
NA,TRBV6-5,CASSYSTNTEAFF
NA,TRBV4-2,CASSQGGLRGPRDSPLHF
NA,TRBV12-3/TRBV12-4,CASSRDGAGTYTDTQYF
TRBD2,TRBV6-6,CASSISGGGETQYF
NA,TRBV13,CASSPSGARGIQYF
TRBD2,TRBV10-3,CAISESQRSGREDTQYF
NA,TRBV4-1,CASSQVYGYSNQPQHF
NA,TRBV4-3,CASTPAGHGSSEAFF
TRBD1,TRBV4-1,CASSQWGTGANEQYF
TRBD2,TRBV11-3,CASSLVGGGEQFF
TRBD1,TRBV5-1,CASSPNSGQGGSGELFF
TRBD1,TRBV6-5,CASSFDRGSATEAFF
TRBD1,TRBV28,CASSSGGQTEVNTQYF
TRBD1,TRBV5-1,CATRRTGGTEQYF
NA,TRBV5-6,CASSRFGVAKNIQYF
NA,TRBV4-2,CASSQDGETGYNEQFF
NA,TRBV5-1,CASSLGRHGSYNEQFF
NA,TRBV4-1,CASRSDSSYNEQFF
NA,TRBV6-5,CASSYGGENTGELFF